Shown below are 18 T cell receptor beta chains from a single sample sequenced in a study of blood T cell repertoires in COVID-19. The method was immunoSEQ multiplex PCR; TCRdb's version includes in-frame clones alone and lacks a portion of them. In the table there are over 300,000 clones, around 85% of which are singletons. Material: peripheral blood. The receptors were sampled from a human donor in a cohort sampled during active COVID-19.

The chain employs TRBV4-1 and TRBJ1-1, with TRBD1 as a possible D gene (5 bases). Germline lookup yields CDR1 MGHRA and CDR2 YSYEKL. The CDR3 contains 14 residues. The V gene lost 0 bases and the J gene lost 11 bases, with 16 bases spanning the gap. CDR3 residues: CASSQDRAIQGAFF. As DNA, the CDR3 is TGCGCCAGCAGCCAAGACAGGGCAATACAAGGCGCTTTCTTT.

V gene TRBV7-3 combines with J gene TRBJ2-1, with 12 bases identical to TRBD2. The germline V gene encodes CDR1 SGHTA and CDR2 FQGTGA. The CDR3 is 18 residues long. J gave up 4 bases and V 5 bases, and 12 bases lay outside the gene matches. The chain's CDR3 is CASSPSSRLAGEYNEQFF. The CDR3 region has the DNA TGTGCCAGCAGCCCCTCCTCCAGACTAGCGGGGGAGTACAATGAGCAGTTCTTC.

The chain recombines TRBV15 with TRBJ2-1; D may be TRBD2 (5 bases). The CDR3 is 16 amino acids. CDR1 LNHNV and CDR2 YYDKDF come from the germline V gene (reference sequence). Trimming shortened V by 1 base and J by 9 bases, and 19 bases separated the two germline ends. The chain's CDR3 is CATSRGSRPSTSEQFF. For the CDR3, the DNA is TGTGCCACCAGCAGAGGATCGAGGCCCAGTACTAGTGAGCAGTTCTTC.

This chain joins TRBV7-2 and TRBJ2-1; 11 positions agree with TRBD2. This CDR3 comprises 15 residues. Germline V gene data show CDR1 as SGHTA and CDR2 as FQGNSA. J was trimmed by 4 bases and V by 6 bases; bases with no gene match: 5. The CDR3 sequence is CASSLGLAAYNEQFF. The CDR3 bases are TGTGCCAGCAGTCTGGGACTAGCGGCTTACAATGAGCAGTTCTTC.

The chain links TRBV19 to TRBJ1-2; 8 bases line up with TRBD1. The V gene's germline CDR1 is LNHDA and CDR2 SQIVND (reference sequence). The CDR3 sequence is 15 residues long. Germline trimming cut 6 bases from V and 3 bases from J; bases unmatched to any gene: 9. For the CDR3, the DNA is TGTGCCAGTAGACCTCAGGGGGCGCTTGACTATGGCTACACCTTC. It translates to CASRPQGALDYGYTF.

This chain uses TRBV29-1 with TRBJ2-5; tentatively, D is TRBD1 (5 bases). The CDR3 loop spans 13 amino acids. V lost 7 bases, J lost 1 base, and 13 bases lay in between. CDR1 is SQVTM and CDR2 is ANQGSEA in the germline V gene. The chain's CDR3 is CSAAWTLQETQYF. The CDR3 region has the DNA TGCAGCGCCGCCTGGACACTCCAAGAGACCCAGTACTTC. The full variable domain, completed using reference TRBV29-1 and TRBJ2-5, is SAVISQKPSRDICQRGTSLTIQCQVDSQVTMMFWYRQQPGQSLTLIATANQGSEATYESGFVIDKFPISRPNLTFSTLTVSNMSPEDSSIYLCSAAWTLQETQYFGPGTRLLVL.

A few counts support this clone. The J gene is TRBJ2-7, the V gene TRBV7-2; 8 bases align to TRBD2. V shed 5 bases, J shed 2 bases, and the junction held 5 bases outside the gene matches. This CDR3 is 14 amino acids long. Germline CDR1 reads SGHTA; CDR2 reads FQGNSA. The CDR3 DNA is TGTGCCAGCAGCCTGAGCGGGGGTACCTACGAGCAGTACTTC. Residues: CASSLSGGTYEQYF.

The chain uses TRBV4-2 and TRBJ2-5; D uncertain. CDR1 and CDR2 from the germline V gene are LGHNA and YNFKEQ. Trimming left V 4 bases short and J 4 bases short, with 13 bases between. There are 14 residues in the CDR3. The CDR3 is CASSLVSWAETQYF. The CDR3 nucleotides read TGTGCCAGCAGCCTAGTGTCGTGGGCAGAGACCCAGTACTTC.

The chain joins TRBV5-1 to TRBJ2-7; possibly TRBD1 for D (6 bases). The CDR3 is 12 amino acids. Between the trimmed V and J ends, which lost 4 bases and 8 bases, there was a span of 13 bases. Germline CDR1 SGHRS, CDR2 YFSETQ. The CDR3, as DNA: TGCGCCAGCAGCACAGACAGGTCCAAGCAGTACTTC. It is translated as CASSTDRSKQYF.

The gene calls are TRBV7-2 and TRBJ1-2; D gene ambiguous. V was cut by 5 bases and J by 6 bases, with 10 bases left in between. CDR1 and CDR2 (germline): SGHTA, FQGNSA. CDR3 length: 12 amino acids. The CDR3 spells CASSMGFDGYTF. In DNA, the CDR3 is TGTGCCAGCAGCATGGGCTTTGATGGCTACACCTTC.

The CDR3 nucleotides read TGTGCCAGCAGCTCCAGACGGGACTACAATGAAAAACTGTTTTTT. It translates to CASSSRRDYNEKLFF. This sequence joins TRBV7-2 and TRBJ1-4, with D possibly being TRBD1 (5 bases). The CDR3 sequence is 15 residues long. With 4 bases removed from V and 5 bases from J, the gap between germline ends came to 14 bases. Germline CDR1 is SGHTA and CDR2 is FQGNSA.

This clone was found many times. The rearrangement joins TRBV7-6 to TRBJ2-3; unclear D gene. Trimming took off 5 bases at V and 4 bases at J, with 13 bases between the two ends. This CDR3 has 14 amino acids. Germline CDR1 is SGHVS and CDR2 is FNYEAQ. CDR3 DNA: TGTGCCAGCAGCCCCGCTACCCCCGCAGATACGCAGTATTTT. Amino acids: CASSPATPADTQYF. Complete variable domain (other parts from reference TRBV7-6 and TRBJ2-3): GAGVSQSPRYKVTKRGQDVALRCDPISGHVSLYWYRQALGQGPEFLTYFNYEAQQDKSGLPNDRFSAERPEGSISTLTIQRTEQRDSAMYRCASSPATPADTQYFGPGTRLTVL.

This clone has at least ten counts. The chain joins TRBV18 to TRBJ1-5; D gene unclear. With 3 bases removed from V and 0 bases from J, the gap between germline ends came to 12 bases. From germline, CDR1 is KGHSH and CDR2 LQKENI. The CDR3 runs to 16 residues. For the CDR3, the DNA is TGTGCCAGCTCACCCGCTTTACTTAATAGCAATCAGCCCCAGCATTTT. This encodes CASSPALLNSNQPQHF.

The chain links TRBV3-1 (or the pseudogene TRBV3-2) to TRBJ1-4; TRBD1 aligns across 7 bases. The CDR3 consists of 15 residues. V lost 5 bases to trimming and J lost 2 bases; unmatched junction nucleotides: 5. The germline V gene has CDR1 LGHDT and CDR2 YNNKEL (reference sequence). The CDR3 protein is CASSVPGQTNEKLFF. The CDR3 DNA reads as TGTGCCAGCAGCGTACCGGGACAGACTAATGAAAAACTGTTTTTT.

V and J are TRBV10-1 and TRBJ2-1, with 10 bases identical to TRBD2. Trimming at V came to 0 bases and at J to 7 bases, leaving 6 bases not matched to a gene. The CDR3 contains 16 residues. From germline, CDR1 is WNHNN and CDR2 SYGVQD (reference sequence). CDR3 sequence: CASSESLAGGRNEQFF. The DNA of the CDR3 is TGCGCCAGCAGTGAGTCTTTAGCGGGGGGTCGAAATGAGCAGTTCTTC.

This chain uses TRBV19 with TRBJ2-7, with a possible D match to TRBD1 (6 bases). Trimming took 3 bases from V and 0 from J, leaving 12 bases between them. This CDR3 has 15 residues. Germline CDR1 is LNHDA and CDR2 is SQIVND (reference sequence). CDR3 sequence (DNA): TGTGCCAGTAGTATTCCTGGACAGACCTCCTACGAGCAGTACTTC. This gives the protein CASSIPGQTSYEQYF. Together with reference TRBV19 and TRBJ2-7, the CDR3 gives the full variable domain: DGGITQSPKYLFRKEGQNVTLSCEQNLNHDAMYWYRQDPGQGLRLIYYSQIVNDFQKGDIAEGYSVSREKKESFPLTVTSAQKNPTAFYLCASSIPGQTSYEQYFGPGTRLTVT.

This clone was found a few times. The chain combines TRBV30 with TRBJ1-3, with 7 bases aligning to TRBD1. This CDR3 is built from 17 residues. J lost 0 bases, V lost 2 bases, and 10 bases had no gene match. Germline V lookup: CDR1 GTSNPN, CDR2 SVGIG (reference sequence). CDR3 bases: TGTGCCTGGAGTTCTTTAGGACAGGCGAGCTCTGGAAACACCATATATTTT. This sequence encodes CAWSSLGQASSGNTIYF.

V is TRBV6-2 or TRBV6-3 and J is TRBJ2-1, with TRBD1 identical over 9 bases. There are 16 residues in the CDR3. Trimming cost V 4 bases and J 6 bases; bases outside gene matches: 10. Per germline, CDR1 MNHEY and CDR2 SVGEGT. The CDR3 region has the DNA TGTGCCAGCAGTTCACAATTCGGGACAGGGTCCAATGAGCAGTTCTTC. Translation gives CASSSQFGTGSNEQFF.